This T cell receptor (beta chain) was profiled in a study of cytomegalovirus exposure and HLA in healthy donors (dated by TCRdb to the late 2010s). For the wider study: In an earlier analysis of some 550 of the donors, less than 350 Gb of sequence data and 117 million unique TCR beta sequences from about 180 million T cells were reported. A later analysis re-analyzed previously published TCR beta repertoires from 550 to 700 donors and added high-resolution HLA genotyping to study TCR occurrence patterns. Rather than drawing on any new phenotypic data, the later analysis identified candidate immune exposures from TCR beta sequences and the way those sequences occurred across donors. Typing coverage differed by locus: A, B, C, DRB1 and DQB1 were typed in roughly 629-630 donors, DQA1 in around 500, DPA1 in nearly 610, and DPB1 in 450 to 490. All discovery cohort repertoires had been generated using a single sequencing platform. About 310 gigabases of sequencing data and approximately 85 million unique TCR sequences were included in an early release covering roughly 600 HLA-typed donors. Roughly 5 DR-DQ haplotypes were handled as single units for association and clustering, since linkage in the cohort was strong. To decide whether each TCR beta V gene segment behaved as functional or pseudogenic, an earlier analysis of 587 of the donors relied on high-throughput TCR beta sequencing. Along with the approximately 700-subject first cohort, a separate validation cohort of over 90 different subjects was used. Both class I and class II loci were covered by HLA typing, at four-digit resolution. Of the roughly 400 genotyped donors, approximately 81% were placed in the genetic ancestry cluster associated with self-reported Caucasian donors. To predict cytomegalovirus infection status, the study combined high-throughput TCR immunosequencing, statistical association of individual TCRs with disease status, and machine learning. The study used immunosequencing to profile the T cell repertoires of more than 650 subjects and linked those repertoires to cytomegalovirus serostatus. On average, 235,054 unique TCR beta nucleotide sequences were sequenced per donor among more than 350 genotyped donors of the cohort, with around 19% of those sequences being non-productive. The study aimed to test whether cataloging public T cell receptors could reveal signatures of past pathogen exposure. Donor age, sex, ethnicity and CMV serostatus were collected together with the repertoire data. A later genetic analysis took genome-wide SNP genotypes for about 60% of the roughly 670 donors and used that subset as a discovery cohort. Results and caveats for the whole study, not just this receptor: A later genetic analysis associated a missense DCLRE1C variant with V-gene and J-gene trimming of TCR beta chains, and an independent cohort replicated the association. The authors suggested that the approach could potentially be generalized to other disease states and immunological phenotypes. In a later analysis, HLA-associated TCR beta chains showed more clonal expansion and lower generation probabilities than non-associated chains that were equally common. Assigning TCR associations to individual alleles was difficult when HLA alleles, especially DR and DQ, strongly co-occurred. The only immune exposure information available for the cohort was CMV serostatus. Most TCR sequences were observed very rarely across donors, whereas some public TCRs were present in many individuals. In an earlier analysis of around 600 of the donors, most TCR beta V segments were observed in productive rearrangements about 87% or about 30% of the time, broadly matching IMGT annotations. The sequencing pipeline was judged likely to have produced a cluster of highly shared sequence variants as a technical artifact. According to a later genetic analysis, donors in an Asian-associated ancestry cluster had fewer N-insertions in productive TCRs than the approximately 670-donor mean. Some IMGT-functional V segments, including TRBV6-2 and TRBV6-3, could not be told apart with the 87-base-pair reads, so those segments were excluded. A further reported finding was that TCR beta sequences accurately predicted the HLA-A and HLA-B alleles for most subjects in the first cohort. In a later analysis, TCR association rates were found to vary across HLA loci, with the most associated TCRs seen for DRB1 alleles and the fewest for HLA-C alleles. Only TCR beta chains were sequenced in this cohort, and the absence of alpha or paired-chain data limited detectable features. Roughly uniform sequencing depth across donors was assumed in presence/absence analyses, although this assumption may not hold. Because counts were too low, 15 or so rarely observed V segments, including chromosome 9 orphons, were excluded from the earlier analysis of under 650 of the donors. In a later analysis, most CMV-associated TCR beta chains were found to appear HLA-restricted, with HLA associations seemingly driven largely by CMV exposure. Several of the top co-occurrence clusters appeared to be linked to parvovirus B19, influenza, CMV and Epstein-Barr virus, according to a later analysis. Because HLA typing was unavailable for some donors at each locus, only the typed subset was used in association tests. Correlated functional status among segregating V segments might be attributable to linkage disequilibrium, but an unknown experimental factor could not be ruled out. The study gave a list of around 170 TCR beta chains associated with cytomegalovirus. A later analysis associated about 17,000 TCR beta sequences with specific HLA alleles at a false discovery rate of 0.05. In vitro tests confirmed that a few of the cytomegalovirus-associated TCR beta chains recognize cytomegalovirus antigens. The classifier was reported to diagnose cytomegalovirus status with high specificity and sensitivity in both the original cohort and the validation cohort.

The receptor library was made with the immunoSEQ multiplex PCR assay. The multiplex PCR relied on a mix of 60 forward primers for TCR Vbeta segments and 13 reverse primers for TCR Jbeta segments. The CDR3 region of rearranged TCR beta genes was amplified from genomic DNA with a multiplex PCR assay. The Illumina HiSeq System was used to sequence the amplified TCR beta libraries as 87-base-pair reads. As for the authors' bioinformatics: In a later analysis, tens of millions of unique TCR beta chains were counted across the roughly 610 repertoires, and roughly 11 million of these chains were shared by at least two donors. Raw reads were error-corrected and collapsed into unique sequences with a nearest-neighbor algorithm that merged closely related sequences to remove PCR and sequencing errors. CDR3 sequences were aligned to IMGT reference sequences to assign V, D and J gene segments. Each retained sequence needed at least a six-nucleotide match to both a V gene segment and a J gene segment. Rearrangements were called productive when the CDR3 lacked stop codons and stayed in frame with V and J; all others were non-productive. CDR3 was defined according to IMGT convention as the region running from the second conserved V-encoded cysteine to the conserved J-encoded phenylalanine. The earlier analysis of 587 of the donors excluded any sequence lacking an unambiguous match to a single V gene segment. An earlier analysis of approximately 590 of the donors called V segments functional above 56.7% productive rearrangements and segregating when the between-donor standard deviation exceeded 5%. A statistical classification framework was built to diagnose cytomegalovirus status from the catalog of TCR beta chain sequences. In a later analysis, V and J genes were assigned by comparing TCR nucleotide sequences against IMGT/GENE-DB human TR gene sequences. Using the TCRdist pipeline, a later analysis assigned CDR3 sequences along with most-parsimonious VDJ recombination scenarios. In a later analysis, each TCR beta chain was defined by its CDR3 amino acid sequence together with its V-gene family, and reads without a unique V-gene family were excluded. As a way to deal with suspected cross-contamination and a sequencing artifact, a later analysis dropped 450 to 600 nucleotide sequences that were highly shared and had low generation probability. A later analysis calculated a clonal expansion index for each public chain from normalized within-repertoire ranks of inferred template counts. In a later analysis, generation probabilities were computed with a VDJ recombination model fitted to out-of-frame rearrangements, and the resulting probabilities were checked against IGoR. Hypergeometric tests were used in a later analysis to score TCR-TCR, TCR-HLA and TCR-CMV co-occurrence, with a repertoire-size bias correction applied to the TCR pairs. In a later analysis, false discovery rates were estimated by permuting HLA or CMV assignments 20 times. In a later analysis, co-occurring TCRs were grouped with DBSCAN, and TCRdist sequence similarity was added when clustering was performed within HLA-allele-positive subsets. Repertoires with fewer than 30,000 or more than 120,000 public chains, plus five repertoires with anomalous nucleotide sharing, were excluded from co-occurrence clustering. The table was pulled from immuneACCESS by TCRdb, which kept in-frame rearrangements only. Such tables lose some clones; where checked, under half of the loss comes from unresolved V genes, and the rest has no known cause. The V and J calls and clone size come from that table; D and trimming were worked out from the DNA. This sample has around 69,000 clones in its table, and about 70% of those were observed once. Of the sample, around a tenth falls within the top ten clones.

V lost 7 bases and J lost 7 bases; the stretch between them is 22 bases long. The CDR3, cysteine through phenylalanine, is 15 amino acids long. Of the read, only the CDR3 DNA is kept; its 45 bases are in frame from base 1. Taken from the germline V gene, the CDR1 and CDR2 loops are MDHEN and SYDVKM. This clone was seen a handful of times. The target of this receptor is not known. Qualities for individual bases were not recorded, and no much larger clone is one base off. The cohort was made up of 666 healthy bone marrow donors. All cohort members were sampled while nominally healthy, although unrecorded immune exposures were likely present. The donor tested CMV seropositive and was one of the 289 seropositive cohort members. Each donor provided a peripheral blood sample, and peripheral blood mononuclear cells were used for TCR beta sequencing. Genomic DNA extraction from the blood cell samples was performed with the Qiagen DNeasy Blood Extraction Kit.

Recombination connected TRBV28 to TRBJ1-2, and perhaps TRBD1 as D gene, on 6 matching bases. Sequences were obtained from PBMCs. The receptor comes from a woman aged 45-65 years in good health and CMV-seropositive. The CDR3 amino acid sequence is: CASTKHLSGVGGYTF. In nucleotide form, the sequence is TGTGCCAGCACCAAACACCTCTCAGGGGTAGGTGGCTACACCTTC.